These T cell receptor beta chains were read from a single sample in a study of post-analysis software for immune sequencing data. TCRdb called the PCR reads again in MiXCR, with one record for every CDR3 protein. The data contain around 700,000 distinct CDR3 sequences, 59% of them singletons. Sequences were obtained from blood. The receptors come from a girl aged 2 to 9 with multiple sclerosis. CDR3s include the opening cysteine and the closing phenylalanine or tryptophan. The order of the fields is clone size, V gene, J gene, D gene, CDR3 protein, CDR3 DNA. The D gene is left open where the match is weak. The size of a clone is reported for some rows only, either as once, few or many, or as a class for expanded clones.

few,TRBV29-1,TRBJ2-1,.,CSVLDGGGEYNEQFF,TGCAGCGTTTTGGACGGGGGCGGCGAGTACAATGAGCAGTTCTTC
few,TRBV12-3/TRBV12-4,TRBJ2-7,.,CASSLLQPYEQYF,TGTGCCAGCAGTTTGTTACAGCCCTACGAGCAGTACTTC
few,TRBV12-3/TRBV12-4,TRBJ2-1,TRBD2,CASSSGLGLRNEQFF,TGTGCCAGCAGTTCGGGACTAGGGTTACGCAATGAGCAGTTCTTC
.,TRBV11-2,TRBJ2-7,TRBD1,CASSIGGPLYEQYF,TGTGCCAGCAGCATAGGGGGCCCCCTCTACGAGCAGTACTTC
.,TRBV5-1,TRBJ1-2,.,CASSLASVEGYTF,TGCGCCAGCAGCTTGGCCTCGGTCGAGGGCTACACCTTC
.,TRBV12-5,TRBJ2-5,TRBD1,CAGGLRRASETQYF,TGTGCAGGGGGCCTTCGACGAGCGTCAGAGACCCAGTACTTC
.,TRBV29-1,TRBJ2-1,TRBD2,CSVEVLAGGYNEQFF,TGCAGCGTTGAAGTTTTGGCGGGAGGCTACAATGAGCAGTTCTTC
few,TRBV6-5,TRBJ2-7,TRBD1,CASSYPRRDRVRSSYEQYF,TGTGCCAGCAGTTACCCCCGGAGGGACAGGGTACGCAGCTCCTACGAGCAGTACTTC
few,TRBV5-1,TRBJ2-1,TRBD2,CASPVGREIVNEQFF,TGCGCCAGCCCCGTTGGGCGGGAGATCGTGAATGAGCAGTTCTTC
.,TRBV12-3/TRBV12-4,TRBJ2-3,.,CASSLRIADTQYF,TGTGCCAGCAGTTTAAGGATCGCAGATACGCAGTATTTT
.,TRBV24-1,TRBJ2-5,TRBD1,CATSDVRQGRRGTETQYF,TGTGCCACCAGTGACGTAAGACAGGGGCGTAGGGGGACAGAGACCCAGTACTTC
.,TRBV20-1,TRBJ2-5,TRBD2,CSAFLAGEETQYF,TGCAGCGCCTTCTTAGCGGGAGAAGAGACCCAGTACTTC
.,TRBV25-1,TRBJ1-1,.,CASSLSMGNTEAFF,TGTGCCAGCAGCCTAAGCATGGGGAACACTGAAGCTTTCTTT
.,TRBV5-4,TRBJ2-3,TRBD2,CASSFGGRLEGDTQYF,TGTGCCAGCAGCTTTGGCGGGAGATTGGAAGGAGATACGCAGTATTTT
.,TRBV2,TRBJ1-5,.,CASSVAINQPQHF,TGTGCCAGTTCAGTAGCCATCAATCAGCCCCAGCATTTT
.,TRBV29-1,TRBJ2-2,TRBD2,CSVRGRADTGELFF,TGCAGCGTTCGGGGGAGGGCCGACACCGGGGAGCTGTTTTTT
.,TRBV7-2,TRBJ2-1,.,CASSVGSPNNEQFF,TGTGCCAGCAGCGTCGGGAGCCCAAACAATGAGCAGTTCTTC
.,TRBV4-2,TRBJ2-1,.,CASSQVPHSTDFNEQFF,TGTGCCAGCAGCCAAGTTCCCCACTCCACGGATTTCAATGAGCAGTTCTTC
.,TRBV12-3/TRBV12-4,TRBJ2-3,.,CASSLGRLARPLGLADTQYF,TGTGCCAGCAGTTTGGGTAGGCTAGCCAGACCCCTAGGACTTGCAGATACGCAGTATTTT
.,TRBV6-5,TRBJ2-7,.,CASSYSAQAGYEQYF,TGTGCCAGCAGTTACTCGGCCCAGGCGGGCTACGAGCAGTACTTC